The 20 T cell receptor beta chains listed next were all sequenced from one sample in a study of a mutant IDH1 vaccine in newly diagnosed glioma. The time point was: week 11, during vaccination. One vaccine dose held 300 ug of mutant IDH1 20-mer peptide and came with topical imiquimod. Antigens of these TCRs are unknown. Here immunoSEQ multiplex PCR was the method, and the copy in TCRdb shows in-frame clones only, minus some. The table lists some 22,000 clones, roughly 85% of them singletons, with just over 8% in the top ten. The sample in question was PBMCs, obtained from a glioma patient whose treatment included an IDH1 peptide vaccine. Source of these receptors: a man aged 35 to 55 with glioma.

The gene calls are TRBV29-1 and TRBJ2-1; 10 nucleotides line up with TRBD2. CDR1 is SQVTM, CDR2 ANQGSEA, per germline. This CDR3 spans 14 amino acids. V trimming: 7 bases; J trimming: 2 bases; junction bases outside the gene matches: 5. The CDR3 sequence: CSASLAGAYNEQFF. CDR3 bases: TGCAGCGCATCTCTAGCGGGAGCCTACAATGAGCAGTTCTTC.

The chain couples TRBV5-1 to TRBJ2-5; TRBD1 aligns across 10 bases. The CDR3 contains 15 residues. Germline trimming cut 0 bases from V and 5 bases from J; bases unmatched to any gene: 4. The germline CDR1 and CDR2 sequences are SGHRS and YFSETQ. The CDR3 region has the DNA TGCGCCAGCAGCTTGGGAGGGACAGGGGACGAGACCCAGTACTTC. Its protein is CASSLGGTGDETQYF.

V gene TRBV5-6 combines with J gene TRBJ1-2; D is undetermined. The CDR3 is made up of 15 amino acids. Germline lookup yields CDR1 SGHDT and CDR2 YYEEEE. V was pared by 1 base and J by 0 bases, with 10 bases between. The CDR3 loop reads CASSLYGTANYGYTF. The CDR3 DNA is TGTGCCAGCAGCTTGTACGGCACAGCTAACTATGGCTACACCTTC.

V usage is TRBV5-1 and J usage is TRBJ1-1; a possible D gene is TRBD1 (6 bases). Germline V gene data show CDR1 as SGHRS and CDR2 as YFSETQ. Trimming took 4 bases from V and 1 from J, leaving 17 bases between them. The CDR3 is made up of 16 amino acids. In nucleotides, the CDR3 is TGCGCCAGCAGCCGCCCCGGCGGGACACAGAACACTGAAGCTTTCTTT. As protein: CASSRPGGTQNTEAFF. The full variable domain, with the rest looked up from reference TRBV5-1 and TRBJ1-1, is KAGVTQTPRYLIKTRGQQVTLSCSPISGHRSVSWYQQTPGQGLQFLFEYFSETQRNKGNFPGRFSGRQFSNSRSEMNVSTLELGDSALYLCASSRPGGTQNTEAFFGQGTRLTVV.

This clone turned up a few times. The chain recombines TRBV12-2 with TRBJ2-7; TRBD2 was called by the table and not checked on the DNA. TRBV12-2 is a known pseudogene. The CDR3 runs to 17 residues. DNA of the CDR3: TGTGCAAGTCGCTTAATTCGGGCTAGCGGTAGAACCTACGAGCAGTACTTC. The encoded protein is CASRLIRASGRTYEQYF.

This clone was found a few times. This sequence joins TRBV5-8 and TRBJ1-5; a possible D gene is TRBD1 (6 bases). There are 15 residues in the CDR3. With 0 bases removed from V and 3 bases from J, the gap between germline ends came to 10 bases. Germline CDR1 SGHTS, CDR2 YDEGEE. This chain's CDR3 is CASSLVQGLNQPQHF. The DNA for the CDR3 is TGTGCCAGCAGCTTGGTACAGGGACTCAATCAGCCCCAGCATTTT.

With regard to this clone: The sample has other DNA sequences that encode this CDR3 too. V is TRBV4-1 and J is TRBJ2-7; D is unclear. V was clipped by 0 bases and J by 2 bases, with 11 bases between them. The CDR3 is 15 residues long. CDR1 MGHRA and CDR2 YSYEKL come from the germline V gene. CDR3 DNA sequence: TGCGCCAGCAGCCAAGACCCAGACCCCGCCTACGAGCAGTACTTC. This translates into CASSQDPDPAYEQYF.

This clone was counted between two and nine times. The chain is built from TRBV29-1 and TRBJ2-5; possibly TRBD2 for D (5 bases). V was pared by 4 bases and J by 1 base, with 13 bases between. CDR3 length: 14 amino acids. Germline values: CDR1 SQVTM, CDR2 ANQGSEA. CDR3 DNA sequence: TGCAGCGTTGCTGAATGGGGAGCCCAAGAGACCCAGTACTTC. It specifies CSVAEWGAQETQYF.

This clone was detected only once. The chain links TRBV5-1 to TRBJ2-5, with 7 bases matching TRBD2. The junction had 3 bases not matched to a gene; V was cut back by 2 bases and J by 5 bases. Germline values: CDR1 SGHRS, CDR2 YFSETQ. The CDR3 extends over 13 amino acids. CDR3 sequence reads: CASSFRGSETQYF. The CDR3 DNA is TGCGCCAGCAGCTTCCGCGGGAGCGAGACCCAGTACTTC.

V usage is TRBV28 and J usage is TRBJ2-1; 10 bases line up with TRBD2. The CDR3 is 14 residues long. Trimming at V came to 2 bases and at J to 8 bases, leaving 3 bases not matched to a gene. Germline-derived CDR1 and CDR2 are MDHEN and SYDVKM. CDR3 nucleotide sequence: TGTGCCAGCAGTTTACTAGCGGGAGCCTATGAGCAGTTCTTC. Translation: CASSLLAGAYEQFF.

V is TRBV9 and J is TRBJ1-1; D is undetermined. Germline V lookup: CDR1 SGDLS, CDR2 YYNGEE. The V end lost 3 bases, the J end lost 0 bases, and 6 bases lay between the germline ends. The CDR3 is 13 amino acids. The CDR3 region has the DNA TGTGCCAGCAGCGCGGAAATGAACACTGAAGCTTTCTTT. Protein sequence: CASSAEMNTEAFF.

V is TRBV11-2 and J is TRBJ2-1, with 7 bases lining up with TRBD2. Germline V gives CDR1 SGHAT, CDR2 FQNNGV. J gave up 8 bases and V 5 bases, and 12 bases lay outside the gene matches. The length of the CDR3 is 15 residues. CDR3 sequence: CASSLTSAAYDEQFF. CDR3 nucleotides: TGTGCCAGCAGCCTTACTAGCGCCGCATACGATGAGCAGTTCTTC.

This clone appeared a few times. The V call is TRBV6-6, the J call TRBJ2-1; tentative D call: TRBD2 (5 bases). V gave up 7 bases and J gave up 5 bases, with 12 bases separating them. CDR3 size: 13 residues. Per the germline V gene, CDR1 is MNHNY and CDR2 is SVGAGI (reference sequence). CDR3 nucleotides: TGTGCCAGCACCCCGGGGTGGAACAATGAGCAGTTCTTC. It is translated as CASTPGWNNEQFF.

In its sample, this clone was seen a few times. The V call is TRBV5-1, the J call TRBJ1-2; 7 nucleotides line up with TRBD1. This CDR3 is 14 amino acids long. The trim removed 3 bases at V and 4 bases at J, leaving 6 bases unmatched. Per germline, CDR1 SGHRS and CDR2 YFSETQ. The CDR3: CASSSDREGYGYTF. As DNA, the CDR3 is TGCGCCAGCAGCTCCGACAGGGAAGGCTATGGCTACACCTTC. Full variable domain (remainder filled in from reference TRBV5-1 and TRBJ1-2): KAGVTQTPRYLIKTRGQQVTLSCSPISGHRSVSWYQQTPGQGLQFLFEYFSETQRNKGNFPGRFSGRQFSNSRSEMNVSTLELGDSALYLCASSSDREGYGYTFGSGTRLTVV.

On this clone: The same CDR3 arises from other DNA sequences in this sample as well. This CDR3 reads CASSLAGDEQFF. The CDR3 nucleotides read TGCGCCAGCAGCTTAGCAGGGGATGAGCAGTTCTTC. The rearrangement joins TRBV5-1 to TRBJ2-1; a weak D match, TRBD1 (6 bases). Trimming took 2 bases from V and 8 from J, leaving 8 bases between them. This CDR3 comprises 12 residues. Per the germline V gene, CDR1 is SGHRS and CDR2 is YFSETQ.

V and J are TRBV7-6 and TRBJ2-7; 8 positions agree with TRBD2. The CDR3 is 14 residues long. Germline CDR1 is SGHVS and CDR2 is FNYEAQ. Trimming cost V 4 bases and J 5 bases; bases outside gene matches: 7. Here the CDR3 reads CASSSWRGVNEQYF. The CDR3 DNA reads TGTGCCAGCAGCTCTTGGCGGGGGGTAAACGAGCAGTACTTC. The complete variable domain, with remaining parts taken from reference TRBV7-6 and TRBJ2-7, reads GAGVSQSPRYKVTKRGQDVALRCDPISGHVSLYWYRQALGQGPEFLTYFNYEAQQDKSGLPNDRFSAERPEGSISTLTIQRTEQRDSAMYRCASSSWRGVNEQYFGPGTRLTVT.

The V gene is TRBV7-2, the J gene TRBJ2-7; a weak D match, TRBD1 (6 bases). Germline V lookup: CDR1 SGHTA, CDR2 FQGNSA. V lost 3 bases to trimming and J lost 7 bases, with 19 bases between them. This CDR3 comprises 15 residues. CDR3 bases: TGTGCCAGCAGCTTCAACAGGGTCCTCGGGACGGAGCAGTACTTC. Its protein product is CASSFNRVLGTEQYF.

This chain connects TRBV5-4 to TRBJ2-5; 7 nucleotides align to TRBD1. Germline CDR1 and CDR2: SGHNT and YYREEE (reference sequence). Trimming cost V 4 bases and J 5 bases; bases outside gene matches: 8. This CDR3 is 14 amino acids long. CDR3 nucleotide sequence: TGTGCCAGCAGCCCCGAGACAGGGTGGGAGACCCAGTACTTC. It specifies CASSPETGWETQYF.

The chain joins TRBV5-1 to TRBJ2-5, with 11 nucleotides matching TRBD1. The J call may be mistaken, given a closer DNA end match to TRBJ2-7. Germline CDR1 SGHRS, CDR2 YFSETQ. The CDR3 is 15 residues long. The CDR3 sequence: CASSEGQGAKNEQYF. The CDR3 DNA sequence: TGCGCCAGCAGTGAAGGACAGGGGGCGAAAAACGAGCAGTACTTC.

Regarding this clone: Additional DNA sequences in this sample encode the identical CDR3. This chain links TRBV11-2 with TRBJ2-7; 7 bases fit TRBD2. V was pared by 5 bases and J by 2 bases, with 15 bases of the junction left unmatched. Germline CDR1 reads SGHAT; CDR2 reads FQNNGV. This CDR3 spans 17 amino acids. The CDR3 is CASSPPWGRDLTYEQYV. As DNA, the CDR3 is TGTGCCAGCAGCCCACCTTGGGGGAGGGACCTAACCTACGAGCAGTACGTC.